This T cell receptor beta chain was obtained from a study of blood T cells in healthy people across ages. V was pared by 0 bases and J by 4 bases, with 7 bases of the junction left unmatched. This CDR3 has 17 residues. Per germline, CDR1 SGDLS and CDR2 YYNGEE. The second PCR ran about 6 to 11 cycles with a sample-barcoded 5' primer and J-beta primers. The yield of each sample was at least 2.5 million CDR3-containing paired-end reads. TCRdb passed the 5' RACE reads through MiXCR, listing each CDR3 protein once. The table has 1.5 million to 2 million distinct CDR3 sequences, about 49% seen once. The chain joins TRBV9 to TRBJ2-1; TRBD1 matches 10 bases. Sequences were obtained from blood. This clonotype was obtained from a middle-aged woman in good health. DNA of the CDR3: TGTGCCAGCAGCGTAGGGATAGGGGGACAGGGGTACAATGAGCAGTTCTTC. Its protein product is CASSVGIGGQGYNEQFF.